Listed below are T cell receptor beta chains from one sample, sequenced in a study of T cell repertoires in cytomegalovirus infection. TCRdb analysed the reads with MiXCR anew, one entry per CDR3 protein. The sample contains under 850,000 distinct CDR3 sequences, roughly a third of which appear only once. The sequencing sample was made of PBMCs. Source of these receptors: a human donor in good health (CMV status not recorded). Some clones in this sample may be carry-over from other donors' samples. Each CDR3 is given with its conserved first and last residue. D genes are given only for firm matches. Only some rows state a clone size, as once, few, many or a class for expanded clones.

d_gene | j_gene | abundance | v_gene | CDR3nt | CDR3aa
TRBD1 | TRBJ1-3 | - | TRBV11-2 | TGTGCCAGCAGCTCCAACAGGGGGCCCACCATATATTTT | CASSSNRGPTIYF
- | TRBJ2-3 | few | TRBV5-1 | TGCGCCAGCACGCTCCATCATTCTACCGGGGCAGATACGCAGTATTTT | CASTLHHSTGADTQYF
- | TRBJ2-5 | - | TRBV15 | TGTGCCACCAGCAGCGACGTGAACCGGGAAGAGACCCAGTACTTC | CATSSDVNREETQYF
- | TRBJ1-1 | few | TRBV5-1 | TGCGCCAGCAGCTTTTCGGCCGGAGACACTGAAGCTTTCTTT | CASSFSAGDTEAFF
- | TRBJ2-7 | - | TRBV27 | TGTGCCAGCAGTTTGTGGGGGGACCGGGCCGCCTACGAGCAGTACTTC | CASSLWGDRAAYEQYF
TRBD1 | TRBJ2-2 | few | TRBV5-6 | TGTGCCAGCAGCTTGCGTTTCGCAGGGGGAAAAACCGGGGAGCTGTTTTTT | CASSLRFAGGKTGELFF
- | TRBJ2-7 | - | TRBV4-1 | TGCGCCAGCAGCCAGGACCCCAACGGACTTTTCTACGAGCAGTACTTC | CASSQDPNGLFYEQYF
- | TRBJ2-7 | many | TRBV12-3/TRBV12-4 | TGTGCCAGCCGGGACAACTCCTACGAGCAGTACTTC | CASRDNSYEQYF
- | TRBJ1-1 | many | TRBV7-2 | TGTGCCAGCAGCCCCTCGATGGGGGGGCGTGGGGCTTTCTTT | CASSPSMGGRGAFF
TRBD1 | TRBJ2-7 | - | TRBV4-1 | TGCGCCAGCATCCTCGGGACAGGTGAGGCTTACGAGCAGTACTTC | CASILGTGEAYEQYF
- | TRBJ2-5 | once | TRBV12-3/TRBV12-4 | TGTGCCAGCAGTTTGGGTTCGGCAGGCGAGACCCAGTACTTC | CASSLGSAGETQYF
TRBD2 | TRBJ2-1 | - | TRBV29-1 | TGCAGCGTTGACGGGACTAGCGGGATTTCGAACAATGAGCAGTTCTTC | CSVDGTSGISNNEQFF
- | TRBJ2-7 | - | TRBV6-1 | TGTGCCAGCAGTGAAGCGGGGAGCCGGGCCATACTATACTACGAGCAGTACTTC | CASSEAGSRAILYYEQYF
- | TRBJ2-2 | - | TRBV19 | TGTGCCAGTAGACGCACAGGACCCGGTGCCGGGGAGTTGTTTTTT | CASRRTGPGAGELFF
- | TRBJ2-1 | few | TRBV14 | TGTGCCAGCAGCCCGGGACCTAGTCCTAGGGAGCAGTTCTTC | CASSPGPSPREQFF
TRBD2 | TRBJ2-1 | - | TRBV7-2 | TGTGCCAGCAGCCCTACTAGCGGGGGGGCCAATGAGCAGTTCTTC | CASSPTSGGANEQFF
TRBD1 | TRBJ2-1 | few | TRBV6-1 | TGTGCCAGCAGTTACACCCCCGACAGGGGGAAGTACAATGAGCAGTTCTTC | CASSYTPDRGKYNEQFF
- | TRBJ1-5 | - | TRBV6-6 | TGTGCCAGCAGTCAGGTTTTCGGGGGCAATCAGCCCCAGCATTTT | CASSQVFGGNQPQHF
TRBD2 | TRBJ2-7 | few | TRBV28 | TGTGCCACCGCTCCCACTCGTTTACTAGCGGAAACCTACGAGCAGTACTTC | CATAPTRLLAETYEQYF
TRBD1 | TRBJ2-5 | - | TRBV6-5 | TGTGCCAGCAGTTACGGGCCAGGGGGCGGAATAATGGAGACCCAGTACTTC | CASSYGPGGGIMETQYF
TRBD2 | TRBJ2-3 | many | TRBV7-2 | TGTGCCAGCAGCCCGGCACGGCTAGCGGGAGTGGGTACGCAGTATTTT | CASSPARLAGVGTQYF
- | TRBJ1-1 | - | TRBV6-1 | TGTGCTATCAGTGCCTACCAGGAGAACACTGAAGCTTTCTTT | CAISAYQENTEAFF
TRBD1 | TRBJ2-1 | few | TRBV7-6 | TGTGCCAGCAGGGTGGGACAGGGGGCGGCCTTTGAGCAGTTCTTC | CASRVGQGAAFEQFF
TRBD2 | TRBJ2-3 | few | TRBV19 | TGTGCCAGTAGCCTGAGCGGGACCTACTTGTCTAGCACAGATACGCAGTATTTT | CASSLSGTYLSSTDTQYF
- | TRBJ2-3 | - | TRBV12-3/TRBV12-4 | TGTGCCAGCAGTTTAATCGCGCGCACAGATACGCAGTATTTT | CASSLIARTDTQYF
TRBD1 | TRBJ2-4 | - | TRBV5-1 | TGCGCCAGCAGCTTAAACGCTAAGGGACAGGGCAACAGTCAGTACTTC | CASSLNAKGQGNSQYF